The subject of this entry is one T cell receptor (beta chain). The sample belongs to a study of shared clonotypes between healthy human individuals. CDR1 and CDR2 from the germline V gene are MNHEY and SMNVEV (reference sequence). V was cut by 4 bases and J by 4 bases, with 24 bases left in between. This CDR3 region has 18 residues. Profiling relied on immunoSEQ multiplex PCR, and the TCRdb table lists in-frame clones only, not all of them. The sample has 650,000 to 700,000 clones, less than 95% seen once. The chain couples TRBV27 to TRBJ2-3; D assignment may be TRBD1 or TRBD2 (6 bases each). The clonotype comes from a man between 18 and 29 years old in good health. Some clones in this sample may be carry-over from other donors' samples. The source material was memory CD8+ T cells from PBMCs. Indicated subset: CD45RO+ cells pooled with CCR7-negative TemRA cells. This chain's CDR3 is CASSSPVTGGVSSDTQYF. The DNA of the CDR3 is TGTGCCAGCAGTTCCCCTGTAACCGGGGGCGTTTCCTCAGATACGCAGTATTTT.